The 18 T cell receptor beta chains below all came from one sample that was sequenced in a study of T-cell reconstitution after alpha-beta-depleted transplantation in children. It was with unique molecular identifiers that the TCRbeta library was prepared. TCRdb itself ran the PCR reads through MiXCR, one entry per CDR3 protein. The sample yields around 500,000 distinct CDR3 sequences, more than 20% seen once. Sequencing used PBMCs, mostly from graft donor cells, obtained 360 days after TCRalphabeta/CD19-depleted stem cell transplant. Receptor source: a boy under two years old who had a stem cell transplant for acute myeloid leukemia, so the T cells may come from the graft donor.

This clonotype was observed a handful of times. Written as DNA, the CDR3 is TGTGCCAGCAGCCAAGTCGCGGGGGGGTTATTCAATGAGCAGTTCTTC. This translates into CASSQVAGGLFNEQFF. The chain uses TRBV3-1 and TRBJ2-1, with 9 bases lining up with TRBD2. The V gene's germline CDR1 is LGHDT and CDR2 YNNKEL (reference sequence). After removal of 1 base from V and 6 bases from J, the junction contained 7 bases not matched to a gene. This CDR3 contains 16 residues.

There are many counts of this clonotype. The CDR3 sequence: CASSYRGSGANVLTF. In DNA form, the CDR3 reads TGTGCCAGCAGTTACCGTGGCTCTGGGGCCAACGTCCTGACTTTC. The gene calls are TRBV6-5 and TRBJ2-6, with D uncertain. The CDR3 sequence is 15 residues long. CDR1 and CDR2 (germline): MNHEY, SVGAGI. Deletions cut 2 bases from V and 0 bases from J, with 5 bases between.

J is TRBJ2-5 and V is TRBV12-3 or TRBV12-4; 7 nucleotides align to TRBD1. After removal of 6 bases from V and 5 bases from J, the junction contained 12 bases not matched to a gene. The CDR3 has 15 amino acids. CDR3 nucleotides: TGTGCCAGCAGCTATCCTGGGACAGATTGGGAGACCCAGTACTTC. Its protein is CASSYPGTDWETQYF.

The CDR3 bases are TGTGCCAGCAGTCTGGGACAGAAAGATTCACCCCTCCACTTT. Protein sequence: CASSLGQKDSPLHF. V is TRBV12-3 or TRBV12-4 and J is TRBJ1-6, with 7 bases identical to TRBD1. This CDR3 is built from 14 residues. Losses at the gene ends were 5 bases for V and 8 bases for J; bases not matched to a gene: 6.

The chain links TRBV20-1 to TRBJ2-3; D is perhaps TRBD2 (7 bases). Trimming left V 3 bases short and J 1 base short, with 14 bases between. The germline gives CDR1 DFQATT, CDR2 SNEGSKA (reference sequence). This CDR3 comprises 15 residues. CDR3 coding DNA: TGCAGTGCTAGGGGGGGGGCGAGGGGCACAGATACGCAGTATTTT. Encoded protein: CSARGGARGTDTQYF.

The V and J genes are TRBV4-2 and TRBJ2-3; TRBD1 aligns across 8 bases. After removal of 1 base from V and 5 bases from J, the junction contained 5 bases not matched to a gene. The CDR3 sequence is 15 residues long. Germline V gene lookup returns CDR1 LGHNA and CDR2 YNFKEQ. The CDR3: CASSQVTGGGDTQYF. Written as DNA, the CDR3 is TGTGCCAGCAGCCAAGTAACAGGGGGAGGAGATACGCAGTATTTT.

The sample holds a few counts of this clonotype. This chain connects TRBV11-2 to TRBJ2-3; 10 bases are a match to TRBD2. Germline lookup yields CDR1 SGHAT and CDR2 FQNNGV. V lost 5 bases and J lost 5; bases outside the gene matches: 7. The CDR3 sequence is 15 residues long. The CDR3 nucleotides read TGTGCCAGCAGCCCCCAGCGGGGGGGCCTAGATACGCAGTATTTT. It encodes CASSPQRGGLDTQYF.

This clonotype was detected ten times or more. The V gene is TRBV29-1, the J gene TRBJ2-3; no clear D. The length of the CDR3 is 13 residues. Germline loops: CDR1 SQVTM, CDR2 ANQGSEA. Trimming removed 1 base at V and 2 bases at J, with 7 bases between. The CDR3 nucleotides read TGCAGCGTTGAAGGAAGGAACACAGATACGCAGTATTTT. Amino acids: CSVEGRNTDTQYF.

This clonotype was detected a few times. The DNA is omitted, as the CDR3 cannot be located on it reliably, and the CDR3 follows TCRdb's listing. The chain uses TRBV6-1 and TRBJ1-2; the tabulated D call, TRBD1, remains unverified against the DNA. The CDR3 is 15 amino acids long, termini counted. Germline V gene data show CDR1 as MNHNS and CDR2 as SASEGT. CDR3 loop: CASSLTTGQYFGYTF.

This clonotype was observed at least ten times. CDR3 sequence (DNA): TGCAGTGCTATCCGGACTACGCAGTTCTTC. Its protein product is CSAIRTTQFF. The chain is built from TRBV20-1 and TRBJ2-1; D perhaps matches TRBD2 (6 bases). Germline V gene data show CDR1 as DFQATT and CDR2 as SNEGSKA (reference sequence). The length of the CDR3 is 10 residues. Trimming cost V 4 bases and J 12 bases, with 10 bases left between them.

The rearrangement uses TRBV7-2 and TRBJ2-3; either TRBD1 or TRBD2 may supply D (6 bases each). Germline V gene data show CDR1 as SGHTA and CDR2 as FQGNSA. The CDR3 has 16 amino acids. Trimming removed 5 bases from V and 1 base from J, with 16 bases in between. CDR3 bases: TGTGCCAGCAGCCGAACGTGGGGGGCGGGCACAGATACGCAGTATTTT. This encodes CASSRTWGAGTDTQYF.

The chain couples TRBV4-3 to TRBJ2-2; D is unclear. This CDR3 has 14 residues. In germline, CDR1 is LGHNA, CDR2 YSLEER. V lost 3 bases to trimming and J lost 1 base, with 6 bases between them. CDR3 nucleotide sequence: TGCGCCAGCAGCCATGCATGGAACACCGGGGAGCTGTTTTTT. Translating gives CASSHAWNTGELFF.

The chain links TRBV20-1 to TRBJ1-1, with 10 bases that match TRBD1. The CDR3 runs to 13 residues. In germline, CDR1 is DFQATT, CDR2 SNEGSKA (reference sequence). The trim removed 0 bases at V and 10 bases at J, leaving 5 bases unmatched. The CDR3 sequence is CSARDIDRGLAFF. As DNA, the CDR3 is TGCAGTGCTAGAGATATTGACAGGGGGCTAGCTTTCTTT.

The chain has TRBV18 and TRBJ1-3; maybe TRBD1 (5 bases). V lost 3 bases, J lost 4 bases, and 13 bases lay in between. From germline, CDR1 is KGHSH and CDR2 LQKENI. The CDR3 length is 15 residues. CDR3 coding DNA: TGTGCCAGCTCACCCACAGGTTATAACGGAAACACCATATATTTT. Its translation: CASSPTGYNGNTIYF.

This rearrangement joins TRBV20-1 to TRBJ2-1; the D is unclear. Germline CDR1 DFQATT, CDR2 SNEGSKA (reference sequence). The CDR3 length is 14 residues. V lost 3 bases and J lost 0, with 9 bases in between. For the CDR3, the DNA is TGCAGTGCTAGTAAGGGAAGCTCCTACAATGAGCAGTTCTTC. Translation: CSASKGSSYNEQFF.

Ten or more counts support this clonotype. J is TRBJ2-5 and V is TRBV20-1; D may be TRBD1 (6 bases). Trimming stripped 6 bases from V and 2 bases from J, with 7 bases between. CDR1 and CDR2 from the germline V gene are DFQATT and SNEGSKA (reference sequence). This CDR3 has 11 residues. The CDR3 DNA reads TGCAGTGCACAGGGACAAGAGACCCAGTACTTC. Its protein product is CSAQGQETQYF.

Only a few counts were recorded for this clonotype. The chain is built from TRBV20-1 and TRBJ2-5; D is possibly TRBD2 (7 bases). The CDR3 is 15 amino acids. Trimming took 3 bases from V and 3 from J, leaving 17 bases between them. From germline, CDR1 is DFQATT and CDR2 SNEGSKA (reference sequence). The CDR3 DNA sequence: TGCAGTGCTAGTAACGTGGGGGGGGCTAAAGAGACCCAGTACTTC. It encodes CSASNVGGAKETQYF.

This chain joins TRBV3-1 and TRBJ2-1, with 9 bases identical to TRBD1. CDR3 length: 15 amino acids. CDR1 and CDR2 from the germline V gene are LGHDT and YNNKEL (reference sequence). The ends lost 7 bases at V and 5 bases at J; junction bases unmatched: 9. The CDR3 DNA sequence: TGTGCCAGCATGCCTACAGGGGGCGATGACAATGAGCAGTTCTTC. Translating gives CASMPTGGDDNEQFF.